The sequence of this TCR beta chain was determined in a study of OX40 agonist ivuxolimab in advanced cancers. Study at large: Dose-escalation patients had hepatocellular carcinoma, melanoma, renal cell or head and neck cancer. Study-wide findings and caveats: Normalized T-cell clonal expansion was also low in some nonresponders.

In the case of this clone: Antigen: not known.

Patients were ruled out by autoimmune disease history or systemic immunosuppression. Germline V lookup: CDR1 GTSNPN, CDR2 SVGIG (reference sequence). The CDR3 totals 13 residues. Losses at the gene ends were 7 bases for V and 5 bases for J; bases not matched to a gene: 5. The repertoire was sequenced with immunoSEQ multiplex PCR; TCRdb's copy has only in-frame clones and lacks some. The data contain about 93,000 clones, around 94% of them seen just once; the ten biggest clones take up around 2.5%. The input for sequencing was CD4+ or CD8+ T cells sorted from blood, taken in a trial of the OX40 agonist ivuxolimab. The chain is built from TRBV30 and TRBJ2-1; TRBD2 aligns across 10 bases. This receptor was taken from an adult with an advanced solid tumor such as melanoma, head and neck, liver or kidney cancer. CDR3 loop: CALLAGRDNEQFF. CDR3 coding DNA: TGTGCCTTACTAGCGGGACGAGACAATGAGCAGTTCTTC.